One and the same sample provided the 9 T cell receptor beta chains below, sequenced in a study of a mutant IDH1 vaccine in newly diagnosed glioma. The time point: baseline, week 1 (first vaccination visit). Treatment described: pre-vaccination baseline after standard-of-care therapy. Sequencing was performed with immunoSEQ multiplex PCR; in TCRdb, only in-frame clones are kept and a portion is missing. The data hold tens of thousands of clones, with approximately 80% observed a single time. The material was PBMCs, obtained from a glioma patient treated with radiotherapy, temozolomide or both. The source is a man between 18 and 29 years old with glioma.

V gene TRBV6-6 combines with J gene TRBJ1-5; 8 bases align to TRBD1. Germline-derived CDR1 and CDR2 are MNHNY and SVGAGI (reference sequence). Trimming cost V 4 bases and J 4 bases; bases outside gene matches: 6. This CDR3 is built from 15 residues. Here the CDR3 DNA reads TGTGCCAGCAGTTTTTCAGGGGGCGGGAATCAGCCCCAGCATTTT. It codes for CASSFSGGGNQPQHF.

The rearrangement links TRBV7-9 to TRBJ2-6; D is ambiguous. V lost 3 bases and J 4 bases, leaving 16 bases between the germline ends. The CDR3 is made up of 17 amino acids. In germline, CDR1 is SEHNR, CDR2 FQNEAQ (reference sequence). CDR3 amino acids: CASSFVGRGNGANVLTF. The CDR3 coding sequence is TGTGCCAGCAGCTTCGTGGGCAGAGGTAACGGGGCCAACGTCCTGACTTTC.

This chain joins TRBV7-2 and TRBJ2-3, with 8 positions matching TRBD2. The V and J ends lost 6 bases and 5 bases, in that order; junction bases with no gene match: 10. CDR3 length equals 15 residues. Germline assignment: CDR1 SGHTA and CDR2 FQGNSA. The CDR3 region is CASRLGAGGIDTQYF. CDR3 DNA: TGTGCCAGCAGGCTCGGGGCGGGGGGCATAGATACGCAGTATTTT.

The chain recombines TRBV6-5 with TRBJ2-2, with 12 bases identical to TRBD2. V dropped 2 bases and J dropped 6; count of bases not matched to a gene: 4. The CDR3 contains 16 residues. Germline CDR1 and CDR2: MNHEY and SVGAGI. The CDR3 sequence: CASSYRRLAGAGELFF. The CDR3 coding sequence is TGTGCCAGCAGTTACAGGAGACTAGCGGGAGCCGGGGAGCTGTTTTTT.

CDR3 sequence: CAWRWGGTAEQYF. The CDR3 DNA follows: TGTGCCTGGAGGTGGGGGGGGACAGCCGAGCAGTACTTC. V gene TRBV30 combines with J gene TRBJ2-7; D possibly matches TRBD1 or TRBD2 (7 bases each). The CDR3 spans 13 residues. Germline-derived CDR1 and CDR2 are GTSNPN and SVGIG (reference sequence). V was clipped by 3 bases and J by 6 bases, with 15 bases between them.

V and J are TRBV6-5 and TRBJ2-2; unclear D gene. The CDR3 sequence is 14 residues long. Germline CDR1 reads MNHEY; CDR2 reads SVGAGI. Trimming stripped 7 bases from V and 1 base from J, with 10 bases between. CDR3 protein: CASKVHVNTGELFF. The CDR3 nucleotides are TGTGCCAGCAAAGTTCACGTGAACACCGGGGAGCTGTTTTTT.

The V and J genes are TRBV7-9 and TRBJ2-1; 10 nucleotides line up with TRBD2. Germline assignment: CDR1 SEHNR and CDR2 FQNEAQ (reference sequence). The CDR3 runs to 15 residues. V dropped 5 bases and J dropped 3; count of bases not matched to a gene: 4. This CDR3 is CASSRTSGVYNEQFF. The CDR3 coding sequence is TGTGCCAGCAGCCGAACTAGCGGGGTCTACAATGAGCAGTTCTTC.

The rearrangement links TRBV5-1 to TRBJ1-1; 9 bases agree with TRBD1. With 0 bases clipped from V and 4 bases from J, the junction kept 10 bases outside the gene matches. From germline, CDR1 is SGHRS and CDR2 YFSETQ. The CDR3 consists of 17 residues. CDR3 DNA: TGCGCCAGCAGCTTGGATCAACAGGGGGCGCGATTCACTGAAGCTTTCTTT. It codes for CASSLDQQGARFTEAFF.

The CDR3 spells CASSLAGAGNQPQHF. In DNA form, the CDR3 reads TGCGCCAGCAGCTTGGCCGGAGCAGGGAATCAGCCCCAGCATTTT. V usage is TRBV5-1 and J usage is TRBJ1-5; D perhaps matches TRBD1 (5 bases). Trimming stripped 0 bases from V and 4 bases from J, with 11 bases between. The length of the CDR3 is 15 residues. CDR1 is SGHRS, CDR2 YFSETQ, per germline.